The 23 T cell receptor beta chains listed next were all sequenced from one sample in a study of T cells in Graves' hyperthyroidism and ophthalmopathy. The source material, RNA transcripts, was used to amplify TCR beta CDR3 regions. When the TCR CDR3 underwent first-round RT-PCR, the HTBI primer set was used. Each CDR3 protein gets one entry after TCRdb re-called the multiplex PCR reads with MiXCR. The sample lists under 550,000 distinct CDR3 sequences; 20% were seen once. Sequencing used blood. These receptors were collected from a man aged 40-55 years with Graves' ophthalmopathy.

This chain links TRBV20-1 with TRBJ1-3; 7 bases are shared with TRBD1. Germline trimming cut 6 bases from V and 0 bases from J; bases unmatched to any gene: 8. This CDR3 spans 15 amino acids. Looked up from germline, CDR1 is DFQATT and CDR2 is SNEGSKA (reference sequence). CDR3 amino acids: CSAIQGDLSGNTIYF. In nucleotides, the CDR3 is TGCAGTGCGATTCAGGGGGACCTCTCTGGAAACACCATATATTTT.

The chain recombines TRBV7-2 with TRBJ2-7; the match to TRBD2 covers 8 bases. The CDR3 contains 13 residues. CDR1 and CDR2 from the germline V gene are SGHTA and FQGNSA. The ends lost 8 bases at V and 6 bases at J; junction bases unmatched: 9. The CDR3 here is CASRQGGGREQYF. The DNA for the CDR3 is TGTGCCAGCCGTCAGGGCGGGGGGCGCGAGCAGTACTTC. The full variable domain, rest sourced from reference TRBV7-2 and TRBJ2-7, is GAGVSQSPSNKVTEKGKDVELRCDPISGHTALYWYRQSLGQGLEFLIYFQGNSAPDKSGLPSDRFSAERTGGSVSTLTIQRTQQEDSAVYLCASRQGGGREQYFGPGTRLTVT.

The chain combines TRBV11-2 with TRBJ1-6; D not certain. CDR3 length: 16 amino acids. V was trimmed by 2 bases and J by 0 bases, leaving 8 bases between them. The germline CDR1 and CDR2 sequences are SGHAT and FQNNGV. CDR3 amino acids: CASSLLGGSYNSPLHF. The CDR3 bases are TGTGCCAGCAGCTTACTCGGCGGCTCCTATAATTCACCCCTCCACTTT.

This chain links TRBV6-1 with TRBJ2-2; 7 bases agree with TRBD2. This CDR3 spans 16 amino acids. Germline V lookup: CDR1 MNHNS, CDR2 SASEGT. Trimming took 6 bases from V and 4 from J; bases not matched to a gene: 11. The DNA for the CDR3 is TGTGCCAGCAGCCCCAGACTAGCAATAAGCACCGGGGAGCTGTTTTTT. Protein product: CASSPRLAISTGELFF.

V gene TRBV30 combines with J gene TRBJ1-2; D remains ambiguous. Trimming took off 5 bases at V and 6 bases at J, with 13 bases between the two ends. CDR1 and CDR2 from the germline V gene are GTSNPN and SVGIG (reference sequence). The CDR3 is 12 residues long. The CDR3 protein is CAWAEYGDGYTF. The CDR3 DNA sequence: TGTGCCTGGGCGGAGTATGGAGATGGCTACACCTTC.

This chain uses TRBV28 with TRBJ1-6; D uncertain. Germline-derived CDR1 and CDR2 are MDHEN and SYDVKM. With 7 bases removed from V and 7 bases from J, the gap between germline ends came to 14 bases. The CDR3 is 14 residues long. The CDR3 loop is CASTIGQRNSPLHF. CDR3 nucleotides: TGTGCCAGCACTATAGGGCAGAGAAATTCACCCCTCCACTTT.

This clonotype appeared a few times. The V call is TRBV19, the J call TRBJ1-1; TRBD1 aligns across 10 bases. V lost 6 bases, J lost 4 bases, and 5 bases stayed unmatched. This CDR3 contains 14 residues. CDR1 LNHDA and CDR2 SQIVND come from the germline V gene (reference sequence). In DNA, the CDR3 is TGTGCCAGTAGCCAGGGACAGGGGACCACTGAAGCTTTCTTT. It is translated as CASSQGQGTTEAFF. The full variable domain, with the rest looked up from reference TRBV19 and TRBJ1-1, is DGGITQSPKYLFRKEGQNVTLSCEQNLNHDAMYWYRQDPGQGLRLIYYSQIVNDFQKGDIAEGYSVSREKKESFPLTVTSAQKNPTAFYLCASSQGQGTTEAFFGQGTRLTVV.

The V gene is TRBV28, the J gene TRBJ1-2, with 9 nucleotides matching TRBD1. This CDR3 has 17 residues. The V and J ends lost 1 base and 3 bases, in that order; junction bases with no gene match: 9. Germline V gene sequence: CDR1 MDHEN, CDR2 SYDVKM. CDR3 in DNA: TGTGCCAGCAGTTTATCCCGGCCCCGGACAGGGGACTATGGCTACACCTTC. Translating it yields CASSLSRPRTGDYGYTF.

This clonotype has ten or more counts. The chain joins TRBV12-3 or TRBV12-4 to TRBJ2-1; TRBD1 is a possible D gene (7 bases). This CDR3 has 15 residues. Trimming cost V 8 bases and J 1 base, with 15 bases left between them. The CDR3 DNA is TGTGCCAGCGGTCCCTCAGGGGGGTCCTACAATGAGCAGTTCTTC. Translating it yields CASGPSGGSYNEQFF.

This clonotype was counted many times. The chain joins TRBV20-1 to TRBJ2-3, with D possibly matching TRBD2 (6 bases). The CDR3 runs 14 residues. Germline V gene data show CDR1 as DFQATT and CDR2 as SNEGSKA (reference sequence). Trimming took off 6 bases at V and 2 bases at J, with 15 bases between the two ends. The CDR3 bases are TGCAGTGCGAGGCGGGACTTCATCACAGATACGCAGTATTTT. As protein: CSARRDFITDTQYF.

This clonotype appeared many times. This chain uses TRBV7-9 with TRBJ1-1, with 8 bases aligning to TRBD1. CDR1 and CDR2 (germline): SEHNR, FQNEAQ (reference sequence). The J segment lost 6 bases and the V segment lost 1 base, leaving 4 bases of the junction unmatched. The CDR3 has 14 amino acids. The CDR3 sequence: CASSLETGASEAFF. The CDR3 DNA is TGTGCCAGCAGCTTAGAGACAGGGGCGTCTGAAGCTTTCTTT.

The chain recombines TRBV6-2 or TRBV6-3 with TRBJ1-1; D ambiguous. The CDR3 has 15 amino acids. From germline, CDR1 is MNHEY and CDR2 SVGEGT. The V end lost 6 bases, the J end lost 1 base, and 15 bases lay between the germline ends. Here the CDR3 reads CASRPSGSPNTEAFF. The CDR3 coding sequence is TGTGCCAGCAGACCTTCCGGTTCCCCGAACACTGAAGCTTTCTTT.

This clonotype was counted a few times. This sequence joins TRBV6-1 and TRBJ2-1; unclear D gene. There are 14 residues in the CDR3. The V end lost 5 bases, the J end lost 4 bases, and 12 bases lay between the germline ends. Germline V lookup: CDR1 MNHNS, CDR2 SASEGT. The CDR3 region has the DNA TGTGCCAGCAGTAACCCAACGGCATACAATGAGCAGTTCTTC. Protein sequence: CASSNPTAYNEQFF.

The chain combines TRBV4-1 with TRBJ2-1; TRBD2 agrees at 9 bases. Per germline, CDR1 MGHRA and CDR2 YSYEKL. The ends lost 0 bases at V and 5 bases at J; junction bases unmatched: 11. This CDR3 is built from 18 residues. The CDR3 DNA reads TGCGCCAGCAGCCAAGAAAGGGTGGTAGCGGGGGTGAACAATGAGCAGTTCTTC. It is translated as CASSQERVVAGVNNEQFF.

In its sample, this clonotype was seen a few times. The rearrangement joins TRBV6-1 to TRBJ1-2; 9 bases match TRBD1. CDR1 is MNHNS, CDR2 SASEGT, per germline. CDR3 length equals 13 residues. J lost 6 bases, V lost 5 bases, and 4 bases had no gene match. The DNA of the CDR3 is TGTGCCAGCAGTTGGGGACAGGGCGATGGCTACACCTTC. Translation gives CASSWGQGDGYTF.

The sample holds a few counts of this clonotype. V is TRBV7-6 and J is TRBJ2-2; 7 nucleotides line up with TRBD1. Trimming cost V 10 bases and J 4 bases; bases outside gene matches: 6. The CDR3 has 13 amino acids. CDR1 and CDR2 (germline): SGHVS, FNYEAQ. The CDR3: CATSGTVTGELFF. Written as DNA, the CDR3 is TGTGCCACCTCCGGGACAGTCACCGGGGAGCTGTTTTTT.

V is TRBV3-1 and J is TRBJ1-1; tentatively, D is TRBD1 (5 bases). This CDR3 spans 16 amino acids. Trimming took 3 bases from V and 1 from J, leaving 15 bases between them. CDR1 and CDR2 from the germline V gene are LGHDT and YNNKEL (reference sequence). CDR3 loop: CASSHVSGTRNTEAFF. The CDR3 DNA reads as TGTGCCAGCAGCCATGTCTCCGGGACCCGGAACACTGAAGCTTTCTTT.

This clonotype was observed at least ten times. The chain employs TRBV20-1 and TRBJ2-1; D is uncertain. The germline V gene encodes CDR1 DFQATT and CDR2 SNEGSKA (reference sequence). This CDR3 has 15 amino acids. V was shortened by 6 bases and J by 6 bases, with 21 bases between the two germline ends. The CDR3 sequence: CSAPVQGPGRNEQFF. The DNA of the CDR3 is TGCAGTGCCCCCGTCCAAGGACCCGGGCGCAATGAGCAGTTCTTC.

This clonotype was observed a few times. V gene TRBV5-6 combines with J gene TRBJ2-2; D gene uncertain. Germline V CDR1 and CDR2: SGHDT, YYEEEE. The V end lost 3 bases, the J end lost 0 bases, and 12 bases lay between the germline ends. This CDR3 has 16 residues. CDR3 sequence: CASSSVNHANTGELFF. The CDR3 DNA reads as TGTGCCAGCAGCTCCGTGAACCACGCGAACACCGGGGAGCTGTTTTTT.

The chain links TRBV6-6 to TRBJ2-5; D may be TRBD2 (5 bases). The CDR3 covers 14 residues. V dropped 0 bases and J dropped 5 bases, with 10 bases sitting between them. CDR1 and CDR2 from the germline V gene are MNHNY and SVGAGI (reference sequence). CDR3 sequence reads: CASSYSGSAETQYF. Written as DNA, the CDR3 is TGTGCCAGCAGTTACTCAGGTAGCGCGGAGACCCAGTACTTC.

The gene calls are TRBV4-1 and TRBJ2-3, with TRBD2 matching over 11 bases. This CDR3 region has 17 residues. The germline gives CDR1 MGHRA, CDR2 YSYEKL. V was clipped by 0 bases and J by 5 bases; unmatched bases: 7. The CDR3 sequence: CASSQDRLAGIGDTQYF. As DNA, the CDR3 is TGCGCCAGCAGCCAAGATAGACTAGCGGGAATCGGAGATACGCAGTATTTT.

This chain links TRBV6-1 with TRBJ2-7; maybe TRBD2 (6 bases). The germline CDR1 and CDR2 sequences are MNHNS and SASEGT. The CDR3 loop spans 15 amino acids. Trimming left V 5 bases short and J 4 bases short, with 18 bases between. CDR3: CASSPSWDFIYEQYF. CDR3 in DNA: TGTGCCAGCAGTCCCAGCTGGGACTTTATATACGAGCAGTACTTC.

This clonotype turned up a few times. This chain connects TRBV24-1 to TRBJ1-2; tentative D call: TRBD1 (5 bases). Germline lookup yields CDR1 KGHDR and CDR2 SFDVKD. Trimming shortened V by 4 bases and J by 5 bases, and 19 bases separated the two germline ends. The CDR3 spans 16 residues. The CDR3 nucleotides read TGTGCCACCAGTGAGGGGTTGGGGGATCCACCTTATGGCTACACCTTC. Protein: CATSEGLGDPPYGYTF.